The text below deals with one T cell receptor beta chain. Its antigen is currently unknown. Germline values: CDR1 SGDLS, CDR2 YYNGEE. This CDR3 is 16 amino acids long. V shed 4 bases and J 5 bases; nucleotides not matched to a gene: 14. Sequencing was performed with immunoSEQ multiplex PCR; in TCRdb, only in-frame clones are kept and a portion is missing. The table has some 90,000 clones, approximately 86% seen once. This specimen belongs to a study of T cells in localized non-small cell lung cancer. Points from the study as a whole: Researchers found a median approximately 60 of the top 100 tumor clones in adjacent lung.

The input for sequencing was peripheral blood, taken before any cancer treatment. This sequence joins TRBV9 and TRBJ2-5; 7 bases fit TRBD2. This TCR derives from a man aged 35 to 69 with stage I squamous cell lung carcinoma. The CDR3 sequence is CASSNPAGERRETQYF. CDR3 sequence (DNA): TGTGCCAGCAGCAACCCCGCGGGGGAGCGTCGGGAGACCCAGTACTTC.